Listed here is a single TCR beta chain. Its antigen is currently unknown. Using immunoSEQ multiplex PCR, the repertoire was profiled, and TCRdb retains in-frame clones only, with some absent. The table lists about 200,000 clones, about three quarters of them singletons. The CDR3 has 15 residues. Trimming took 1 base from V and 7 from J; bases not matched to a gene: 5. CDR1 is SGHRS and CDR2 is YFSETQ in the germline V gene. This specimen comes from a study of cytotoxic CD8 clonotypes in ibrutinib-treated CLL. Study as a whole: Response samples came after a median about 12 months of treatment, range 6 to 36.

Findings and caveats of the study: The study found public clonotypes uncommon, contracting or stable on treatment.

The sample here was PBMCs, taken after 12 months of ibrutinib treatment. The TCR was taken from a human donor with chronic lymphocytic leukemia. The chain uses TRBV5-1 and TRBJ2-1; 10 bases align to TRBD2. CDR3 nucleotide sequence: TGCGCCAGCAGCTTGATAGCGGGGGGCCAAAATGAGCAGTTCTTC. Translating it yields CASSLIAGGQNEQFF.